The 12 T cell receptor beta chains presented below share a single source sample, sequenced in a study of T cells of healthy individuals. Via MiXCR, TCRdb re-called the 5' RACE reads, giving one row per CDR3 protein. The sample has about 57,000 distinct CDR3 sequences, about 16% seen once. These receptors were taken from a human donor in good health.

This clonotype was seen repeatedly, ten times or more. CDR3 amino acids: CASINNLNTEAFF. The DNA for the CDR3 is TGTGCCAGCATAAATAATTTGAACACTGAAGCTTTCTTT. The V gene is TRBV2, the J gene TRBJ1-1; D is undetermined. CDR3 length: 13 amino acids. Germline values: CDR1 SNHLY, CDR2 FYNNEI. Trimming pared 7 bases from V and 0 bases from J, leaving 9 bases between.

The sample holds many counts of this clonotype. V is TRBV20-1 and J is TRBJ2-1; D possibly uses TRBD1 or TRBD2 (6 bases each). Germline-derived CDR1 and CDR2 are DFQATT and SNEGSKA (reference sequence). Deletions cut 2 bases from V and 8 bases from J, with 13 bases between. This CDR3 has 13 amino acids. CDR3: CSARRWGADEQFF. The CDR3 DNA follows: TGCAGTGCTAGAAGGTGGGGGGCGGATGAGCAGTTCTTC.

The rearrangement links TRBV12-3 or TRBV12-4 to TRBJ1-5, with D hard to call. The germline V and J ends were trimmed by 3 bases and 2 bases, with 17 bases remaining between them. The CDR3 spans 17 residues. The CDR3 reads CASSLPQPSYGNQPQHF. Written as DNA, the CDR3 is TGTGCCAGCAGTTTGCCGCAGCCGAGTTATGGCAATCAGCCCCAGCATTTT.

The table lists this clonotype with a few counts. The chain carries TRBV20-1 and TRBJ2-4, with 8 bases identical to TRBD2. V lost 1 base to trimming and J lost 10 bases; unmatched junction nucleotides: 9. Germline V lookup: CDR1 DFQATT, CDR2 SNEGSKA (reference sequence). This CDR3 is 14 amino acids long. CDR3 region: CSARAPSGGVIQYF. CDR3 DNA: TGCAGTGCTAGAGCCCCCAGCGGGGGAGTAATTCAGTACTTC.

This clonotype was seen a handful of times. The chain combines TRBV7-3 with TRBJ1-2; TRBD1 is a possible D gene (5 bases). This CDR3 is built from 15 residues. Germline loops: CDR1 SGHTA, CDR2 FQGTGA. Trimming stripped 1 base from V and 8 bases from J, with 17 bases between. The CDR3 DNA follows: TGTGCCAGCAGCTTAAGGATGGGGGGAGTAGGAGGCTACACCTTC. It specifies CASSLRMGGVGGYTF.

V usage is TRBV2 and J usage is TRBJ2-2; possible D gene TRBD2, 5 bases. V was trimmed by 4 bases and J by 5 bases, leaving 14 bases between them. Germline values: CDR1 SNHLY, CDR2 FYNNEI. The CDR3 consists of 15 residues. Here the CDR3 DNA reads TGTGCCAGCAGTGCGTCGGGGATTAAAACCGGGGAGCTGTTTTTT. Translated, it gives CASSASGIKTGELFF.

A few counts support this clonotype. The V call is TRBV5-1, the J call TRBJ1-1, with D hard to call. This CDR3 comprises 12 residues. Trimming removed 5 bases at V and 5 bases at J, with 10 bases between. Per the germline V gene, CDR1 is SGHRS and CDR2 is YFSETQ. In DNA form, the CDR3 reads TGCGCCAGCAGTCGAGAGGGTACTGAAGCTTTCTTT. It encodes CASSREGTEAFF.

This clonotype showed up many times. As DNA, the CDR3 is TGTGCCAGCAGCTTGGTGGGTAGTGGCAATGAGCAGTTCTTC. Residues: CASSLVGSGNEQFF. V is TRBV5-5 and J is TRBJ2-1; unclear D gene. The CDR3 length is 14 residues. Between the trimmed V and J ends, which lost 0 bases and 6 bases, there was a span of 10 bases. Germline V lookup: CDR1 SGHKS, CDR2 YYEKEE (reference sequence).

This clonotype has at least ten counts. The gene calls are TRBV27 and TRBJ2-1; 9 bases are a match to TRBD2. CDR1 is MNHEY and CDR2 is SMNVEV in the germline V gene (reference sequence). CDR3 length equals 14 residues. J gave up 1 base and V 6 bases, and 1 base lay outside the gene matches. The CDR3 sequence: CASSLAGSYNEQFF. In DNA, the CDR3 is TGTGCCAGCAGCCTAGCGGGGTCCTACAATGAGCAGTTCTTC.

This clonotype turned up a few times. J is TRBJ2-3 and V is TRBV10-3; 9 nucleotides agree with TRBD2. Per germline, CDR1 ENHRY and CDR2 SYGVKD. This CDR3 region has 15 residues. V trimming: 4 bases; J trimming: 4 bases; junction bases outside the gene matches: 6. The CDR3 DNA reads TGTGCCATCAGTGGGGCTAGCGGGATCTCAGATACGCAGTATTTT. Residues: CAISGASGISDTQYF.

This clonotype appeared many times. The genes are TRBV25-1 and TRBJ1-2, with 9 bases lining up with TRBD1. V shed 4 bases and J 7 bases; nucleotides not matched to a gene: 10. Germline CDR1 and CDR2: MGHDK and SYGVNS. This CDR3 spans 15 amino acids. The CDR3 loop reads CASSAPGQGGFGYTF. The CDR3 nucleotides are TGTGCCAGCAGTGCACCGGGACAGGGAGGCTTTGGCTACACCTTC.

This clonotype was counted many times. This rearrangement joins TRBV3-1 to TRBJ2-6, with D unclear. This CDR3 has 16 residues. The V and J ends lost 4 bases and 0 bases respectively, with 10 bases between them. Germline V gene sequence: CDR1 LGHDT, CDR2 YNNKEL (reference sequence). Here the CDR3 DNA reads TGTGCCAGCAGCCTCTGGGCCTTCTCTGGGGCCAACGTCCTGACTTTC. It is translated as CASSLWAFSGANVLTF.